Sequencing of this T cell receptor (beta chain) was carried out in a study of cytomegalovirus exposure and HLA in healthy donors. Notes on the study in general: Prior analysis indicated that the majority of TCR beta V segments exhibited productivity approximately 90% or approximately 30% of the time. Fewer N-insertions than the approximately 700-donor mean were reportedly shown by an Asian-associated ancestry cluster in a later analysis. Common viral pathogens seemed, in a later analysis, to connect with several of the most significant clusters.

In the case of this clone: The antigen is not known.

Per germline, CDR1 MDHEN and CDR2 SYDVKM. The CDR3 has 14 residues. With V trimmed by 10 bases and J by 1 base, 6 bases remained unmatched. The PCR ran on 60 Vbeta and 13 Jbeta primers. Per the original data handling: Unique TCR beta chains totaled around 86 million in a later count, with 8.5 million to 12 million of them shared. Data came from immunoSEQ multiplex PCR; TCRdb stores just in-frame clones and leaves some out. V and J calls and clone size come straight from that table; D and trimming were deduced from the DNA. The data contain under 150,000 clones, about 84% of them seen just once; the ten biggest clones take up approximately 3.6%.

This rearrangement joins TRBV28 to TRBJ1-5, with 8 bases that match TRBD1. Material: PBMCs. The TCR was taken from a male donor in good health and CMV-seronegative. The CDR3 spells CATTQGASNQPQHF. Here the CDR3 DNA reads TGTGCCACCACCCAGGGGGCAAGCAATCAGCCCCAGCATTTT.